This record covers a single T cell receptor (beta chain). In the study's own analysis: Amplifying reference gene primers gave estimates of nucleated cell counts. The assay was immunoSEQ multiplex PCR, and TCRdb's table has in-frame clones only and misses some. V and J calls and clone size come straight from that table; D and trimming were deduced from the DNA. Of about 19,000 clones in the sample, about 88% were seen once. CDR1 and CDR2 from the germline V gene are SGHRS and YFSETQ. This CDR3 contains 16 residues. V was cut by 4 bases and J by 0 bases, with 15 bases left in between. The sample originates from a study of blood T cell repertoires in COVID-19. Study as a whole: There were acute and convalescent COVID-19 samples, and they came from the United States, Italy and Spain. T cells, B-cell-depleted T cells, or PBMCs supplied cDNA or gDNA.

Sample: peripheral blood. The sequence was obtained from a human donor in a cohort sampled during active COVID-19. The chain has TRBV5-1 and TRBJ2-3, with TRBD2 as a possible D gene (5 bases). This chain's CDR3 is CASSPRAAYSTDTQYF. The CDR3 bases are TGCGCCAGCAGCCCGAGGGCTGCATATAGCACAGATACGCAGTATTTT.